This TCR beta chain was captured in a study of blood T cell repertoires in COVID-19. Study context: Both acute and convalescent COVID-19 samples were obtained from the United States, Italy and Spain. The analysed material was cDNA or gDNA that came from T cells, B-cell-depleted T cells, or PBMCs.

Trimming pared 8 bases from V and 2 bases from J, leaving 11 bases between. This CDR3 comprises 13 residues. In germline, CDR1 is ENHRY, CDR2 SYGVKD. As handled by the study authors: From reference gene primer amplification, estimates of nucleated cell counts were derived. Measured with immunoSEQ multiplex PCR; TCRdb has only the in-frame clones, and not every one. V, J and clone size are taken as reported in that table, and D and trimming were inferred from the DNA itself. The table shows about 74,000 clones, with 88% occurring only once. The sequenced material came from peripheral blood. The chain uses TRBV10-3 and TRBJ2-3; maybe TRBD2 (6 bases). This receptor was identified in a man in his 70s with active or convalescent COVID-19. CDR3 protein: CAIGGRFTDTQYF. The CDR3 DNA sequence: TGTGCCATCGGAGGGCGATTCACAGATACGCAGTATTTT.